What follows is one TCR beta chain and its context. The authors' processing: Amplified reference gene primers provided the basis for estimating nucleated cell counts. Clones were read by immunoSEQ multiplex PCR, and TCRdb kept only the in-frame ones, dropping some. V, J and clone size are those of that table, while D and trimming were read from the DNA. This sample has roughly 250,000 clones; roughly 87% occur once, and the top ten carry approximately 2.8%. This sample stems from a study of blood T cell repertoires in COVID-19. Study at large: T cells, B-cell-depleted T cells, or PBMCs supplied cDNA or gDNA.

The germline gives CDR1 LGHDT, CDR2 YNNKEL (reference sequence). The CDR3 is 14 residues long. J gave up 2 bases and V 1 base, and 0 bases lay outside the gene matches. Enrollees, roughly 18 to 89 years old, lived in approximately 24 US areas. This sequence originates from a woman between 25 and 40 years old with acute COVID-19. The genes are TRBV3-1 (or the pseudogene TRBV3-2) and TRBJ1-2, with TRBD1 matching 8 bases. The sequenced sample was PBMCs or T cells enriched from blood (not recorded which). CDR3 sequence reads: CASSQAGGNYGYTF. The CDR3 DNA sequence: TGTGCCAGCAGCCAAGCAGGGGGCAACTATGGCTACACCTTC.